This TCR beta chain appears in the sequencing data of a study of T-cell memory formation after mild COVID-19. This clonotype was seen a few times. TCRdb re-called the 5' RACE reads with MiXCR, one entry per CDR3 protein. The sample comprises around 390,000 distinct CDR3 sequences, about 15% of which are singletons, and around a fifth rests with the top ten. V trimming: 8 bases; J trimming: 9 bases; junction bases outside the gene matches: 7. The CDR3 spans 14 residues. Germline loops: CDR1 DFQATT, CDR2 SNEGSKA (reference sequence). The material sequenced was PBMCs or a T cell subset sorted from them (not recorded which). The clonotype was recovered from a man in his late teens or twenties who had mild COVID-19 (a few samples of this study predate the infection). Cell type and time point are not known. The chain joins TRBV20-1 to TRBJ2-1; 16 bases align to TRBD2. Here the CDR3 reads CSPGTSGGEGEQFF. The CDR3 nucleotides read TGCAGTCCTGGGACTAGCGGGGGGGAGGGTGAGCAGTTCTTC.